These T cell receptor beta chains were read from a single sample in a study of T cell responses to AZD1222 COVID-19 vaccine. Profiling relied on immunoSEQ multiplex PCR, and the TCRdb table lists in-frame clones only, not all of them. The sample holds some 120,000 clones, about 88% seen once. Material: peripheral blood, obtained 28 days after the second AZD1222 dose. The source of these receptors is an adult who received the AZD1222 COVID-19 vaccine. CDR3s include the opening cysteine and the closing phenylalanine or tryptophan. The D gene is left open where the match is weak. Rows may omit the clone size; those that give it use once, few, many or a size class.

.,TRBV30,TRBD1,TRBJ2-7,TGTGCCTGGAGTGTAACGATGACAGGGGCCTACGAGCAGTACTTC,CAWSVTMTGAYEQYF
.,TRBV7-9,TRBD1,TRBJ1-2,TGTGCCAGCAGCCACTACAGGGGGAATCGGCACTATGGCTACACCTTC,CASSHYRGNRHYGYTF
.,TRBV11-2,.,TRBJ1-1,TGTGCCAGCAGCTTAGATCTCGGCAGGGTGGGGACTGAAGCTTTCTTT,CASSLDLGRVGTEAFF
once,TRBV7-9,TRBD2,TRBJ2-3,TGTGCCAGCAGTGAACCGGGACTAGCGGGGGGGAGCACAGATACGCAGTATTTT,CASSEPGLAGGSTDTQYF
.,TRBV5-1,TRBD1,TRBJ1-2,TGCGCCAGCAGCTACTATCGGACAGGGAACTATGGCTACACCTTC,CASSYYRTGNYGYTF
.,TRBV5-1,.,TRBJ1-2,TGCGCCAGCAGCAATGCGTCTACAGTGGGCTACACCTTC,CASSNASTVGYTF
.,TRBV6-5,TRBD1,TRBJ1-5,TGTGCCAGCAGTTACTCCGGGACAGGGAAACAGCCCCAGCATTTT,CASSYSGTGKQPQHF
.,TRBV5-1,.,TRBJ1-2,TGCGCCAGCAGCCGCGGAGACTATGGCTACACCTTC,CASSRGDYGYTF
.,TRBV5-1,TRBD1,TRBJ1-1,TGCGCCAGTAATTATGCAGGGGGGGCCACTGAAGCTTTCTTT,CASNYAGGATEAFF
.,TRBV19,TRBD1,TRBJ2-7,TGTGCCAGTAGTCTCGACAGGGACGAGCAGTACTTC,CASSLDRDEQYF
once,TRBV25-1,TRBD1,TRBJ1-6,TGTGCCAGCAGTGAATATGCAGGGGGCTCGAGTGATTCACCCCTCCACTTT,CASSEYAGGSSDSPLHF
few,TRBV18,TRBD2,TRBJ2-1,TGTGCCAGCTCACCGAGTGGCGGGGGGAATGAGCAGTTCTTC,CASSPSGGGNEQFF
.,TRBV7-3,.,TRBJ1-3,TGTGCCAGCAGCTTGGGAGGAGGTGGAAACACCATATATTTT,CASSLGGGGNTIYF
few,TRBV5-4,TRBD1,TRBJ1-3,TGTGCCAGCAGCTGGGGGACAGGGAAAGGAAACACCATATATTTT,CASSWGTGKGNTIYF
.,TRBV14,.,TRBJ1-3,TGTGCCAGCACCGGGCAGGACCGCCGAGGAAACACCATATATTTT,CASTGQDRRGNTIYF
.,TRBV3-1/TRBV3-2,.,TRBJ1-2,TGTGCCAGCAGCCACCTGGACGGGAACTATGGCTACACCTTC,CASSHLDGNYGYTF
once,TRBV4-1,.,TRBJ1-2,TGCGCCAGCAGCCAAGGGACTCGGGGGCCTAACTATGGCTACACCTTC,CASSQGTRGPNYGYTF
.,TRBV29-1,.,TRBJ1-2,TGCAGCGTAGCGACCTCGACCCTCTATGGCTACACCTTC,CSVATSTLYGYTF
.,TRBV11-3,TRBD1,TRBJ2-3,TGTGCCAGCAGCTCGGGGACAGGGGGGGCAGATACGCAGTATTTT,CASSSGTGGADTQYF
.,TRBV6-2/TRBV6-3,.,TRBJ1-1,TGTGCCAGCAGTTACTCAGCCGAGGTGAGCACTGAAGCTTTCTTT,CASSYSAEVSTEAFF
.,TRBV3-1/TRBV3-2,TRBD1,TRBJ1-4,TGTGCTACAGGGGGCGCGGGGCTATATGAAAAACTGTTTTTT,CATGGAGLYEKLFF
.,TRBV5-6,.,TRBJ1-4,TGTGCCAGCAGCTTGGCCTCGGGAAGTGCAACTAATGAAAAACTGTTTTTT,CASSLASGSATNEKLFF
few,TRBV15,.,TRBJ1-5,TGTGCCACCAGCTCCCGGACAAGTCAGCCCCAGCATTTT,CATSSRTSQPQHF
.,TRBV6-6,.,TRBJ1-1,TGTGCCAGCAGCTCAGGGGCTAACACTGAAGCTTTCTTT,CASSSGANTEAFF
.,TRBV6-1,TRBD2,TRBJ2-3,TGTGCCAGCAGTGAAGCAATAGCGGGGGACCTCACAGATACGCAGTATTTT,CASSEAIAGDLTDTQYF
once,TRBV28,.,TRBJ1-2,TGTGCCAGCAGTCCCTCCCACTTCAGGGGCTACACCTTC,CASSPSHFRGYTF
few,TRBV5-8,.,TRBJ1-5,TGTGCCAGCACCCCAGGGTGGAATCAGCCCCAGCATTTT,CASTPGWNQPQHF
.,TRBV11-2,.,TRBJ2-7,TGTGCCAGCAGCGCCGACAGTCTCCCCTACGAGCAGTACTTC,CASSADSLPYEQYF
.,TRBV30,TRBD2,TRBJ2-7,TGTGCCCCAAAAGCGGGGGCAAAGGTCTACGAGCAGTACTTC,CAPKAGAKVYEQYF
.,TRBV29-1,TRBD2,TRBJ2-7,TGCAGCGTTGAAGATCGGGGAGGGGTTGGCTACGAGCAGTACTTC,CSVEDRGGVGYEQYF
.,TRBV9,TRBD2,TRBJ2-1,TGTGCCAGCAGCGTAGGGCTAGCGGGGGGGAGCTCCTACAATGAGCAGTTCTTC,CASSVGLAGGSSYNEQFF
few,TRBV7-8,.,TRBJ1-2,TGTGCCAGCAGCTTAAGGGGAACCAACTATGGCTACACCTTC,CASSLRGTNYGYTF
.,TRBV27,TRBD2,TRBJ2-2,TGTGCCAGCAGTCTCCGATGGACTAGCGGGTCCGCCGGGGAGCTGTTTTTT,CASSLRWTSGSAGELFF
.,TRBV28,.,TRBJ1-6,TGTGCCAGCAGATCGACAGACTCTTCACCCCTCCACTTT,CASRSTDSSPLHF
.,TRBV3-1/TRBV3-2,.,TRBJ2-7,TGTGCCAGCAGCCAAGGGAGCTACGAGCAGTACTTC,CASSQGSYEQYF
.,TRBV19,.,TRBJ1-5,TGTGCCAGTGCGAGGGGCAATCAGCCCCAGCATTTT,CASARGNQPQHF
.,TRBV6-5,TRBD1,TRBJ1-1,TGTGCCAGCACTCTGGACAGGCACACTGAAGCTTTCTTT,CASTLDRHTEAFF
.,TRBV5-5,TRBD1,TRBJ1-3,TGTGCCAGCAGCTCATCCACAGGGGGAAGTGGAAACACCATATATTTT,CASSSSTGGSGNTIYF
.,TRBV10-1,.,TRBJ2-2,TGCGCCAGCAGTGTAAGGAACACCGGGGAGCTGTTTTTT,CASSVRNTGELFF
.,TRBV28,.,TRBJ1-6,TGTGCCAGCAAATGGCAGGCGTATAATTCACCCCTCCACTTT,CASKWQAYNSPLHF
.,TRBV3-1/TRBV3-2,TRBD2,TRBJ2-5,TGTGCCAGCAGCCGTGACCTAGCGGGGGGGCACTCTCTCCAAGAGACCCAGTACTTC,CASSRDLAGGHSLQETQYF
.,TRBV10-2,.,TRBJ2-1,TGCGCCAGCAGTTTAACAACAGTTCACAATGAGCAGTTCTTC,CASSLTTVHNEQFF
.,TRBV2,TRBD1,TRBJ2-7,TGTGCCAGCACCGACTGGACAGGGGATTCCTACGAGCAGTACTTC,CASTDWTGDSYEQYF
.,TRBV19,TRBD1,TRBJ2-5,TGTGCCAGTAGCAGACAGGGAAGGCAAGAGACCCAGTACTTC,CASSRQGRQETQYF
.,TRBV6-6,TRBD1,TRBJ2-7,TGTGCCAGCAGTATGGGACAGGGCAAGGCCTACGAGCAGTACTTC,CASSMGQGKAYEQYF
.,TRBV3-1/TRBV3-2,.,TRBJ2-5,TGTGCCAGCAGCCAAGGGTCTGGTGGGGGGCACAAAGAGACCCAGTACTTC,CASSQGSGGGHKETQYF